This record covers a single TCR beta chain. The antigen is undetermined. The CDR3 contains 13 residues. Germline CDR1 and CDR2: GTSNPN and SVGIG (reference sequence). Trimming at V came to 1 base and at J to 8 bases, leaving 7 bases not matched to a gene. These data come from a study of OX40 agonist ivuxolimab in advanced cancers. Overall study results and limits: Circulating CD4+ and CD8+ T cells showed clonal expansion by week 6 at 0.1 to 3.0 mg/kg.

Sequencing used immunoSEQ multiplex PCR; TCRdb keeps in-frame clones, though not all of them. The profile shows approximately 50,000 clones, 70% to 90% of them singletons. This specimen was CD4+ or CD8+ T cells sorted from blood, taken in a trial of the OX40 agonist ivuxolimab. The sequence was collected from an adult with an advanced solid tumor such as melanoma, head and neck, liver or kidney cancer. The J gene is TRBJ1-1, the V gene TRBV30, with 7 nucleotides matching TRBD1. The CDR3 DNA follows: TGTGCCTGGAGTGCCCGGACAGGAGCCGAAGCTTTCTTT. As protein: CAWSARTGAEAFF.